Presented here are 24 T cell receptor beta chains from one specimen sequenced in a study of identical twins. TCRdb re-derived calls from the 5' RACE reads in MiXCR, one entry per CDR3 protein. The sample contains around 960,000 distinct CDR3 sequences, 9% to 15% of which appear only once. The same sample was also used in a study of yellow fever vaccine responses in identical twins.

The sequenced sample was PBMCs. Receptors originate from a woman between 18 and 29 years old in good health.

This clonotype has only a few counts. CDR3 bases: TGTGCCAGCAGAACGTCGGGACAGGGGGCACGGGAGCAGTACTTC. Encoded protein: CASRTSGQGAREQYF. J is TRBJ2-7 and V is TRBV6-1; 12 bases fit TRBD1. V dropped 6 bases and J dropped 7; count of bases not matched to a gene: 10. Germline V lookup: CDR1 MNHNS, CDR2 SASEGT. The CDR3 extends over 15 amino acids.

Here the CDR3 reads CASSLGQGTHNEQFF. DNA of the CDR3: TGTGCCAGCAGCTTAGGACAGGGGACCCACAATGAGCAGTTCTTC. The V call is TRBV11-3, the J call TRBJ2-1; 8 nucleotides align to TRBD1. Germline V gene data show CDR1 as SGHNT and CDR2 as YENEEA. V gave up 1 base and J gave up 5 bases; unmatched junction bases: 4. The length of the CDR3 is 15 residues.

V gene TRBV6-2 or TRBV6-3 combines with J gene TRBJ2-5, with D maybe TRBD1 (6 bases). In germline, CDR1 is MNHEY, CDR2 SVGEGT. The CDR3 totals 14 residues. Trimming pared 6 bases from V and 5 bases from J, leaving 16 bases between. The CDR3 is CASRMPGVRETQYF. In nucleotides, the CDR3 is TGTGCCAGCAGAATGCCAGGGGTTCGGGAGACCCAGTACTTC.

This clonotype was seen only a few times. This chain joins TRBV27 and TRBJ1-6; no definite D call. Between the trimmed V and J ends, which lost 3 bases and 7 bases, there was a span of 13 bases. This CDR3 region has 15 residues. Germline V gives CDR1 MNHEY, CDR2 SMNVEV (reference sequence). CDR3 in DNA: TGTGCCAGCAGTTTCGTGGGAGGAACAAATTCACCCCTCCACTTT. The encoded protein is CASSFVGGTNSPLHF.

This clonotype was observed a few times. As DNA, the CDR3 is TGCAGCGGTGACGGACTAGCGGGACCGAGCTCCTACAATGAGCAGTTCTTC. It encodes CSGDGLAGPSSYNEQFF. The chain has TRBV29-1 and TRBJ2-1, with 12 nucleotides matching TRBD2. CDR3 size: 17 residues. Germline CDR1 and CDR2: SQVTM and ANQGSEA. V trimming: 7 bases; J trimming: 0 bases; junction bases outside the gene matches: 10.

The gene calls are TRBV29-1 and TRBJ2-5, with 9 bases identical to TRBD1. The CDR3 sequence is 16 residues long. V shed 7 bases and J 0 bases; nucleotides not matched to a gene: 12. CDR1 and CDR2 from the germline V gene are SQVTM and ANQGSEA. The CDR3 region has the DNA TGCAGCGCTCCGGACCGGGACAGGGCCCACCAAGAGACCCAGTACTTC. It yields the protein CSAPDRDRAHQETQYF.

The chain combines TRBV4-1 with TRBJ2-5; the match to TRBD2 covers 15 bases. The CDR3 runs to 21 residues. The ends lost 0 bases at V and 5 bases at J; junction bases unmatched: 16. Germline V gene data show CDR1 as MGHRA and CDR2 as YSYEKL. The CDR3 loop reads CASSQDGGTSGGPLGSETQYF. CDR3 sequence (DNA): TGCGCCAGCAGCCAAGATGGAGGGACTAGCGGGGGGCCCCTCGGCAGTGAGACCCAGTACTTC.

This clonotype was seen only a few times. The chain couples TRBV29-1 to TRBJ1-2; TRBD1 agrees at 10 bases. J gave up 3 bases and V 4 bases, and 5 bases lay outside the gene matches. The CDR3 runs 14 residues. Germline lookup yields CDR1 SQVTM and CDR2 ANQGSEA. As DNA, the CDR3 is TGCAGCGTTGGGCGGACAGGGGGAGACTATGGCTACACCTTC. Amino acids: CSVGRTGGDYGYTF.

In the case of this clonotype: Because it lacks the conserved phenylalanine or tryptophan at the end, this CDR3 is likely a read error. The chain uses TRBV12-3 or TRBV12-4 and TRBJ2-1; 7 bases match TRBD2. V lost 3 bases and J lost 0; bases outside the gene matches: 5. The CDR3 contains 16 residues. The CDR3 DNA reads as TGTGCCAGCAGTTTGCGGGGGTCTGGCTCCTACAATGAGCAGTTCTTG. Residues: CASSLRGSGSYNEQFL.

As concerns this clonotype: A much larger clone lies a single base off, so this may be a read error. J is TRBJ2-1 and V is TRBV2, with 12 positions matching TRBD2. This CDR3 comprises 18 residues. Germline V gene data show CDR1 as SNHLY and CDR2 as FYNNEI. In DNA, the CDR3 is TGTACCAGCAGTTTCCGTCTAGCGGGAGGGATCTCCTACAATGAGCAGTTCTTC. This sequence encodes CTSSFRLAGGISYNEQFF.

This clonotype was seen a handful of times. This chain connects TRBV12-3 or TRBV12-4 to TRBJ1-1; D possibly corresponds to TRBD1 (6 bases). The CDR3 has 13 amino acids. Trimming pared 6 bases from V and 6 bases from J, leaving 14 bases between. The CDR3 protein is CASSLQGWAEAFF. For the CDR3, the DNA is TGTGCCAGCAGCCTACAGGGTTGGGCTGAAGCTTTCTTT.

This clonotype has more than one count but fewer than ten. This chain links TRBV11-1 with TRBJ2-1; 14 positions agree with TRBD2. V gave up 3 bases and J gave up 8 bases; unmatched junction bases: 12. Germline CDR1 reads SGHAT; CDR2 reads FQDESV (reference sequence). CDR3 length: 18 amino acids. The CDR3 sequence: CASSFLMTSGRVRDEQFF. The DNA of the CDR3 is TGTGCCAGCAGCTTCTTGATGACTAGCGGGAGGGTTCGAGATGAGCAGTTCTTC.

This clonotype was observed many times. The chain couples TRBV12-3 or TRBV12-4 to TRBJ1-5, with D possibly TRBD1 on 5 matching bases. The CDR3 runs to 15 residues. Trimming pared 3 bases from V and 2 bases from J, leaving 11 bases between. CDR3 nucleotides: TGTGCCAGCAGTTTGTCGGGGCAAGGCAATCAGCCCCAGCATTTT. Amino acid sequence: CASSLSGQGNQPQHF.

The chain links TRBV2 to TRBJ2-3, with D perhaps matching TRBD1 or TRBD2 (5 bases each). The CDR3 has 15 residues. V gave up 7 bases and J gave up 7 bases, with 21 bases separating them. CDR1 and CDR2 (germline): SNHLY, FYNNEI. CDR3 protein: CASTLGTNRINTQYF. CDR3 nucleotide sequence: TGTGCCAGCACCCTTGGGACCAACCGGATCAATACGCAGTATTTT. The whole variable domain, filled in from reference TRBV2 and TRBJ2-3, reads EPEVTQTPSHQVTQMGQEVILRCVPISNHLYFYWYRQILGQKVEFLVSFYNNEISEKSEIFDDQFSVERPDGSNFTLKIRSTKLEDSAMYFCASTLGTNRINTQYFGPGTRLTVL.

This clonotype was seen a handful of times. The chain employs TRBV6-1 and TRBJ1-5, with D unresolved. CDR3 length equals 14 residues. Per the germline V gene, CDR1 is MNHNS and CDR2 is SASEGT. The germline V and J ends were trimmed by 6 bases and 3 bases, with 12 bases remaining between them. The CDR3 nucleotides read TGTGCCAGCAGCTCCCCTGACAACAATCAGCCCCAGCATTTT. It encodes CASSSPDNNQPQHF.

The rearrangement uses TRBV20-1 and TRBJ2-5, with TRBD2 identical over 11 bases. Trimming at V came to 4 bases and at J to 5 bases, leaving 6 bases not matched to a gene. Germline V gene lookup returns CDR1 DFQATT and CDR2 SNEGSKA (reference sequence). This CDR3 region has 14 residues. CDR3 coding DNA: TGCAGTGCTAAAGGGACTAGCGGTAGGGAGACCCAGTACTTC. Amino acid sequence: CSAKGTSGRETQYF.

This clonotype was recorded a few times. The rearrangement uses TRBV7-9 and TRBJ2-3, with 13 bases identical to TRBD2. From germline, CDR1 is SEHNR and CDR2 FQNEAQ (reference sequence). This CDR3 contains 17 residues. The V segment lost 4 bases and the J segment 4 bases; nucleotides outside the gene matches: 8. The CDR3 protein is CASSSRTSGSNPDTQYF. The CDR3 coding sequence is TGTGCCAGCAGCTCCCGGACTAGCGGGAGTAATCCAGATACGCAGTATTTT. Full variable domain (missing parts from reference TRBV7-9 and TRBJ2-3): DTGVSQNPRHKITKRGQNVTFRCDPISEHNRLYWYRQTLGQGPEFLTYFQNEAQLEKSRLLSDRFSAERPKGSFSTLEIQRTEQGDSAMYLCASSSRTSGSNPDTQYFGPGTRLTVL.

V usage is TRBV6-1 and J usage is TRBJ2-7; D unresolved. Trimming left V 6 bases short and J 1 base short, with 13 bases between. This CDR3 has 14 amino acids. Germline CDR1 is MNHNS and CDR2 is SASEGT. The CDR3 loop reads CASRQMQVSYEQYV. The CDR3 bases are TGTGCCAGCAGACAAATGCAGGTATCCTACGAGCAGTACGTC.

The chain recombines TRBV6-5 with TRBJ2-5, with 10 positions matching TRBD1. V was pared by 0 bases and J by 4 bases, with 2 bases of the junction left unmatched. This CDR3 is built from 15 residues. CDR1 and CDR2 (germline): MNHEY, SVGAGI. As DNA, the CDR3 is TGTGCCAGCAGTTACTCGGGGACAGGGGTAGAGACCCAGTACTTC. Its protein product is CASSYSGTGVETQYF.

The table lists this clonotype with a few counts. The chain employs TRBV5-1 and TRBJ2-6, with D perhaps TRBD1 or TRBD2 (5 bases each). In germline, CDR1 is SGHRS, CDR2 YFSETQ. This CDR3 has 19 residues. Trimming stripped 4 bases from V and 0 bases from J, with 20 bases between. For the CDR3, the DNA is TGCGCCAGCAGCCTACGCTGGGACGGAAAGAGCTCTGGGGCCAACGTCCTGACTTTC. Its protein product is CASSLRWDGKSSGANVLTF.

The rearrangement links TRBV6-5 to TRBJ2-1, with TRBD2 identical over 7 bases. Losses at the gene ends were 2 bases for V and 5 bases for J; bases not matched to a gene: 6. CDR1 is MNHEY, CDR2 SVGAGI, per germline. CDR3 size: 15 residues. The CDR3 protein is CASSYGWEGNNEQFF. The CDR3 DNA reads as TGTGCCAGCAGTTACGGGTGGGAGGGGAACAATGAGCAGTTCTTC.

The gene calls are TRBV20-1 and TRBJ2-7, with 10 bases identical to TRBD2. Germline V CDR1 and CDR2: DFQATT, SNEGSKA (reference sequence). This CDR3 is 13 amino acids long. The trim removed 3 bases at V and 2 bases at J, leaving 1 base unmatched. The CDR3 nucleotides are TGCAGTGCTAGCGGACTAGCGGCCTACGAGCAGTACTTC. Its protein product is CSASGLAAYEQYF.

The chain is built from TRBV3-1 and TRBJ2-3, with 9 nucleotides matching TRBD1. This CDR3 has 14 residues. The ends lost 3 bases at V and 4 bases at J; junction bases unmatched: 2. Germline loops: CDR1 LGHDT, CDR2 YNNKEL (reference sequence). The CDR3 nucleotides are TGTGCCAGCAGCCAGCGACAGGGGGCAGATACGCAGTATTTT. Translation: CASSQRQGADTQYF.

The chain is built from TRBV20-1 and TRBJ2-5; 8 bases align to TRBD2. J was trimmed by 14 bases and V by 1 base; bases with no gene match: 6. The CDR3 sequence is 11 residues long. CDR1 is DFQATT, CDR2 SNEGSKA, per germline (reference sequence). The CDR3 bases are TGCAGTGCTAGAGGTGGCGGGGGGCCATACTTC. This sequence encodes CSARGGGGPYF.